In this sample, the clone carrying this T cell receptor (beta chain) turned up a few times. Its specificity is unknown. This sample is drawn from a study of T-cell memory formation after mild COVID-19. The study, taken as a whole, reports: Day 15 to 85 contracting clones showed balanced CD4/CD8; later expanders leaned CD4+. That cross-reactive memory joined was suggested by some responding clones appearing in pre-infection memory. Mainly CM and EM harbored the contracting CD4+ clones; mainly EMRA harbored the CD8+ ones.

TCR alpha and TCR beta cDNA libraries carrying sample barcodes and UMIs were produced by 5'RACE using constant-segment primers. TCRdb called the 5' RACE reads again in MiXCR, with one record for every CDR3 protein. The table records 450,000 to 650,000 distinct CDR3 sequences, about a sixth of them present only once. The germline CDR1 and CDR2 sequences are SGDLS and YYNGEE. This CDR3 comprises 15 residues. The junction had 12 bases not matched to a gene; V was cut back by 9 bases and J by 4 bases. Sequenced material: PBMCs or a T cell subset sorted from them (not recorded which). This TCR derives from an adult woman who had mild COVID-19 (a few samples of this study predate the infection). Cell type and time point are not known. V usage is TRBV9 and J usage is TRBJ2-1; the match to TRBD2 covers 8 bases. This CDR3 is CATSVGIAGYNEQFF. The CDR3 nucleotides read TGTGCCACCTCAGTCGGGATAGCGGGGTACAATGAGCAGTTCTTC.